The next 9 T cell receptor beta chains were all read from a single sample in a study of blood T cells in healthy people across ages. With a J-beta primer mix and a sample-barcoded 5' primer, a second PCR ran about 7 to 11 cycles. TCRdb processed the 5' RACE reads anew with MiXCR; each CDR3 protein has one entry. Among 590,000 or so distinct CDR3 sequences, roughly 30% were seen once, and the ten largest hold around 16%. The sequenced material came from blood. The receptors originated from an elderly woman in good health.

This clonotype has more than one count but fewer than ten. V and J are TRBV5-1 and TRBJ2-1; 9 bases agree with TRBD1. Per germline, CDR1 SGHRS and CDR2 YFSETQ. The CDR3 sequence is 14 residues long. V gave up 0 bases and J gave up 10 bases; unmatched junction bases: 5. CDR3 sequence reads: CASSLDRGRYEQFF. The DNA for the CDR3 is TGCGCCAGCAGCTTGGACAGGGGGCGGTACGAGCAGTTCTTC.

At least ten counts were recorded for this clonotype. The gene calls are TRBV5-1 and TRBJ2-7; D is possibly TRBD2 (6 bases). There are 17 residues in the CDR3. Trimming removed 3 bases at V and 3 bases at J, with 22 bases between. Germline loops: CDR1 SGHRS, CDR2 YFSETQ. The CDR3 sequence: CASSSDPVGGTLYEQYF. CDR3 bases: TGCGCCAGCAGCTCGGACCCGGTTGGAGGGACCCTCTACGAGCAGTACTTC.

The chain joins TRBV5-1 to TRBJ2-1; 8 nucleotides match TRBD2. This CDR3 is 16 amino acids long. Germline trimming cut 4 bases from V and 4 bases from J; bases unmatched to any gene: 10. CDR1 SGHRS and CDR2 YFSETQ come from the germline V gene. The CDR3 sequence: CASSVGGAGVYNEQFF. CDR3 bases: TGCGCCAGCAGCGTCGGGGGGGCCGGTGTATACAATGAGCAGTTCTTC.

This clonotype was seen repeatedly, ten times or more. CDR3 DNA: TGTGCCACCAGCAGAGACGGGGGGGGATACAATGAGCAGTTCTTC. Amino acids: CATSRDGGGYNEQFF. This rearrangement joins TRBV15 to TRBJ2-1; 8 bases are a match to TRBD2. J was trimmed by 4 bases and V by 0 bases; bases with no gene match: 2. The CDR3 length is 15 residues. The germline V gene has CDR1 LNHNV and CDR2 YYDKDF (reference sequence).

The table lists this clonotype with many counts. V is TRBV3-1 and J is TRBJ2-1; 7 bases map to TRBD1. Germline V gives CDR1 LGHDT, CDR2 YNNKEL (reference sequence). J lost 10 bases, V lost 3 bases, and 12 bases had no gene match. The CDR3 covers 15 residues. CDR3 loop: CASSHPGTAIREQFF. CDR3 in DNA: TGTGCCAGCAGCCATCCCGGGACAGCCATAAGGGAGCAGTTCTTC.

This clonotype was seen a few times. The rearrangement joins TRBV6-5 to TRBJ1-2; 7 nucleotides match TRBD1. V lost 2 bases to trimming and J lost 8 bases; unmatched junction nucleotides: 5. Germline V gene data show CDR1 as MNHEY and CDR2 as SVGAGI. This CDR3 is 13 amino acids long. The DNA for the CDR3 is TGTGCCAGCAGTTACGAGGGGGCGCGCGGCTACACCTTC. It codes for CASSYEGARGYTF.

J is TRBJ2-1 and V is TRBV7-6; 13 bases map to TRBD2. The germline V gene encodes CDR1 SGHVS and CDR2 FNYEAQ. The CDR3 runs to 14 residues. V trimming: 5 bases; J trimming: 14 bases; junction bases outside the gene matches: 9. The CDR3, as DNA: TGTGCCAGCAGCCCAGCCGGGACTAGCGGGGAAAAGTTCTTC. Its translation: CASSPAGTSGEKFF. Full variable domain (missing parts from reference TRBV7-6 and TRBJ2-1): GAGVSQSPRYKVTKRGQDVALRCDPISGHVSLYWYRQALGQGPEFLTYFNYEAQQDKSGLPNDRFSAERPEGSISTLTIQRTEQRDSAMYRCASSPAGTSGEKFFGPGTRLTVL.

In the case of this clonotype: A much larger clonotype is one base distant, so this may be a read error. The chain carries TRBV29-1 and TRBJ1-2; maybe TRBD1 (5 bases). Trimming took off 1 base at V and 6 bases at J, with 15 bases between the two ends. The CDR3 is 14 residues long. Germline loops: CDR1 SQVTM, CDR2 ANQGSEA. CDR3 protein: CSVEGEVGGNGYTF. The CDR3 coding sequence is TGCAGCGTTGAAGGGGAGGTCGGGGGGAATGGCTACACCTTC.

In this sample, this clonotype turned up a few times. This may be a read error: a much more frequent sequence differs by one nucleotide. The chain recombines TRBV7-2 with TRBJ2-1, with 11 bases lining up with TRBD1. The CDR3 is 15 residues long. CDR1 and CDR2 from the germline V gene are SGHTA and FQGNSA. J gave up 8 bases and V 4 bases, and 7 bases lay outside the gene matches. The CDR3 here is CASSWMGQGGHEQFF. The CDR3, as DNA: TGTGCCAGCAGCTGGATGGGACAGGGGGGCCATGAGCAGTTCTTC.